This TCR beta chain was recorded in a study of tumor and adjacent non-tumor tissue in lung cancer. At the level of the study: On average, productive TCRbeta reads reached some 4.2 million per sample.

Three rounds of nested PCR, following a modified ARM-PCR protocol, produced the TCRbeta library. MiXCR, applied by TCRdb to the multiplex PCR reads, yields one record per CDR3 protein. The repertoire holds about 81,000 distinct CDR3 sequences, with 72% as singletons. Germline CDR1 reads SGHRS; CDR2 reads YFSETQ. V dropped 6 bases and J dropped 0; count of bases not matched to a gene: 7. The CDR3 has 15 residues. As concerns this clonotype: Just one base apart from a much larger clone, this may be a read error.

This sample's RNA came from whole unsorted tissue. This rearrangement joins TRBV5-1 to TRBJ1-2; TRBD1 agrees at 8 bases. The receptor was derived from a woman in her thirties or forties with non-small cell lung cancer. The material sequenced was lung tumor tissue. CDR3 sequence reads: CASNTGTGSNYGYTF. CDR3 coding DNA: TGCGCCAGCAATACCGGGACAGGTTCTAACTATGGCTACACCTTC.